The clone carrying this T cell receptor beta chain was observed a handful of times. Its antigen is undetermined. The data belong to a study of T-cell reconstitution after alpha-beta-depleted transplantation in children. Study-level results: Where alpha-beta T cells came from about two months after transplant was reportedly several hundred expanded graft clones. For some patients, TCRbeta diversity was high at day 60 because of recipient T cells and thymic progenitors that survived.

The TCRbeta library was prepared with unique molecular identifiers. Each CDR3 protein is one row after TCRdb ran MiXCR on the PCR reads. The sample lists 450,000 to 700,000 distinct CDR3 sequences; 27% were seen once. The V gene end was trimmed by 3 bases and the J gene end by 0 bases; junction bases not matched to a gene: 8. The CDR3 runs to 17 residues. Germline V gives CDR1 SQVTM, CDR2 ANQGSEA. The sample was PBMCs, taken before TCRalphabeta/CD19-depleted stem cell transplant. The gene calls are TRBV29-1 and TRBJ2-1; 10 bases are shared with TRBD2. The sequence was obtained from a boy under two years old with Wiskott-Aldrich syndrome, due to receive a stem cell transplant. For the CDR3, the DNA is TGCAGCGTTGACCGGCTAGCGGGAGAGAGCTCCTACAATGAGCAGTTCTTC. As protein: CSVDRLAGESSYNEQFF.